This entry is about one T cell receptor beta chain. Treatment: randomized to nivolumab then ipilimumab (arm A) or the reverse (arm B). None of the patients previously received DNA-damaging chemotherapy. These data originate in a study of sequential checkpoint blockade in melanoma. Germline V gene data show CDR1 as SQVTM and CDR2 as ANQGSEA. This CDR3 is built from 13 residues. Trimming took off 6 bases at V and 4 bases at J, with 15 bases between the two ends. TCRdb's table, derived via immunoSEQ multiplex PCR, lists solely in-frame clones and lacks some. Of about 37,000 clones in the sample, roughly 32% were seen once.

The material was tumor tissue (inferred from file names), obtained from a patient given nivolumab and ipilimumab in sequence. The chain combines TRBV29-1 with TRBJ1-1; unclear D gene. This TCR was sampled from a human donor with melanoma. This chain's CDR3 is CSVSPGRGTEAFF. The DNA for the CDR3 is TGCAGCGTATCCCCAGGTCGGGGCACTGAAGCTTTCTTT.